This TCR beta chain comes out of a study of T cells after posttransplantation cyclophosphamide. Findings and limits, study-wide: Later blood repertoires were often dominated by clones from the donor CD8+ memory compartment. After PTCy, TRB diversity resembled that of CNI/methotrexate controls. TRB overlap between skin or GI tissue T cells and blood was limited.

Measured with immunoSEQ multiplex PCR; TCRdb has only the in-frame clones, and not every one. The repertoire holds over 8,500 clones, with roughly 90% as singletons. Comments on this clone: The antigen is unknown.

Control samples came 1 year after myeloablative marrow transplants with methotrexate plus calcineurin inhibitor. The source material was PBMCs, sampled 420 to 450 days after allogeneic stem cell transplant with calcineurin inhibitor and methotrexate. This TCR was sampled from a male patient between 50 and 60 years old who received an allogeneic stem cell transplant from an unrelated donor, was CMV-positive, and had chronic GVHD only. The T cells may come from the graft donor.

The CDR3 reads CASSLSGGAAGELFF. As DNA, the CDR3 is TGTGCCAGCAGCTTATCGGGGGGGGCCGCCGGGGAGCTGTTTTTT. The rearrangement links TRBV7-8 to TRBJ2-2, with 8 positions matching TRBD2. Germline loops: CDR1 SGHVS, CDR2 FQNEAQ. This CDR3 is built from 15 residues. Trimming removed 2 bases from V and 6 bases from J; junction bases left unmatched: 5.